This T cell receptor beta chain came from a study of blood T cell repertoires in COVID-19. This CDR3 has 16 residues. Germline V gene data show CDR1 as SGHNT and CDR2 as YYREEE (reference sequence). The germline V and J ends were trimmed by 3 bases and 8 bases, with 23 bases remaining between them. Method: immunoSEQ multiplex PCR; TCRdb's copy keeps in-frame clones and lacks some. The sample lists roughly 110,000 clones; 70% to 85% were seen once. Sequenced material: peripheral blood. This receptor was obtained from a woman in her sixties or seventies with acute or convalescent COVID-19. The genes are TRBV5-4 and TRBJ2-5, with a possible D match to TRBD2 (7 bases). The CDR3 sequence: CASSWRSRESGVTQYF. DNA for the CDR3: TGTGCCAGCAGCTGGAGGTCGCGGGAGTCAGGGGTAACCCAGTACTTC.